A selection of T cell receptor beta chains follows, all from one sample in a study of T cell changes during pregnancy in multiple sclerosis. TCRdb's copy holds only in-frame clones and misses some; the assay was immunoSEQ multiplex PCR. The sample lists about 70,000 clones; less than 95% were seen once. The sample in question was peripheral blood, obtained in the third trimester of pregnancy. These receptors originate from a female donor with multiple sclerosis, enrolled in a pregnancy study. The CDR3 runs from the conserved cysteine through the conserved F or W. D genes are given only for firm matches. Clone size, where shown, is once, few, many, or a class for clones that have expanded.

len: 15
d_gene: .
abundance: .
v_gene: TRBV9
j_gene: TRBJ1-1
CDR3aa: CASSPTFGGVTEAFF
CDR3nt: TGTGCCAGCAGCCCCACGTTCGGGGGGGTCACTGAAGCTTTCTTT

len: 16
d_gene: TRBD1
abundance: .
v_gene: TRBV7-7
j_gene: TRBJ2-5
CDR3aa: CASSLAGTGPTETQYF
CDR3nt: TGTGCTAGCAGCTTAGCCGGGACAGGGCCCACAGAGACCCAGTACTTC

len: 13
d_gene: .
abundance: .
v_gene: TRBV6-5
j_gene: TRBJ2-3
CDR3aa: CASSNGVTDTQYF
CDR3nt: TGTGCCAGCAGTAACGGGGTCACAGATACGCAGTATTTT

len: 16
d_gene: TRBD1
abundance: .
v_gene: TRBV7-2
j_gene: TRBJ1-2
CDR3aa: CASSLTGQGSNYGYTF
CDR3nt: TGTGCCAGCAGCTTGACGGGACAGGGATCAAACTATGGCTACACCTTC

len: 13
d_gene: .
abundance: .
v_gene: TRBV19
j_gene: TRBJ2-2
CDR3aa: CASGSGNTGELFF
CDR3nt: TGTGCCAGTGGTTCCGGGAACACCGGGGAGCTGTTTTTT

len: 15
d_gene: .
abundance: .
v_gene: TRBV11-2
j_gene: TRBJ1-1
CDR3aa: CASSLYAGGYTEAFF
CDR3nt: TGTGCCAGCAGCTTGTACGCCGGGGGGTACACTGAAGCTTTCTTT

len: 15
d_gene: .
abundance: .
v_gene: TRBV11-3
j_gene: TRBJ1-6
CDR3aa: CASSLNLQSVSPLHF
CDR3nt: TGTGCCAGCAGCTTAAACTTACAGTCTGTTTCACCCCTCCACTTT

len: 14
d_gene: .
abundance: .
v_gene: TRBV7-9
j_gene: TRBJ2-2
CDR3aa: CASSLPDKTGELFF
CDR3nt: TGTGCCAGCAGCTTGCCCGACAAGACCGGGGAGCTGTTTTTT

len: 17
d_gene: TRBD1
abundance: .
v_gene: TRBV10-3
j_gene: TRBJ1-5
CDR3aa: CAISGTGIGGGNQPQHF
CDR3nt: TGTGCCATCAGCGGGACAGGGATTGGGGGAGGCAATCAGCCCCAGCATTTT

len: 15
d_gene: TRBD2
abundance: .
v_gene: TRBV11-2
j_gene: TRBJ2-5
CDR3aa: CASSLEAGGQETQYF
CDR3nt: TGTGCCAGCAGCTTAGAGGCCGGGGGGCAAGAGACCCAGTACTTC

len: 16
d_gene: TRBD1
abundance: .
v_gene: TRBV4-3
j_gene: TRBJ1-3
CDR3aa: CASSQWLQGLGNTIYF
CDR3nt: TGCGCCAGCAGCCAATGGCTACAGGGGCTGGGAAACACCATATATTTT

len: 12
d_gene: .
abundance: .
v_gene: TRBV5-6
j_gene: TRBJ1-2
CDR3aa: CASSFGSGGSTF
CDR3nt: TGTGCCAGCAGCTTTGGGTCGGGCGGGTCCACCTTC

len: 11
d_gene: TRBD1
abundance: .
v_gene: TRBV20-1
j_gene: TRBJ1-1
CDR3aa: CSAVGTAEAFF
CDR3nt: TGCAGTGCTGTCGGGACAGCTGAAGCTTTCTTT

len: 15
d_gene: .
abundance: .
v_gene: TRBV6-1
j_gene: TRBJ1-1
CDR3aa: CASTHGGRQNTEAFF
CDR3nt: TGTGCCAGCACTCATGGAGGCAGGCAGAACACTGAAGCTTTCTTT

len: 17
d_gene: TRBD2
abundance: few
v_gene: TRBV7-9
j_gene: TRBJ2-1
CDR3aa: CASSPRGAGGPINEQFF
CDR3nt: TGTGCCAGCAGCCCCCGGGGAGCGGGGGGGCCCATCAATGAGCAGTTCTTC

len: 13
d_gene: TRBD1
abundance: .
v_gene: TRBV10-3
j_gene: TRBJ1-2
CDR3aa: CAISIQGARGYTF
CDR3nt: TGTGCCATCAGCATACAGGGGGCGCGGGGCTACACCTTC

len: 15
d_gene: TRBD1
abundance: .
v_gene: TRBV7-9
j_gene: TRBJ2-7
CDR3aa: CVSAGGDREFYEQYF
CDR3nt: TGTGTCTCAGCAGGAGGGGACAGGGAGTTCTACGAGCAGTACTTC

len: 17
d_gene: .
abundance: .
v_gene: TRBV25-1
j_gene: TRBJ1-2
CDR3aa: CASSAPGAGPANYGYTF
CDR3nt: TGTGCCAGCAGTGCACCTGGGGCAGGCCCGGCTAACTATGGCTACACCTTC

len: 16
d_gene: TRBD1
abundance: .
v_gene: TRBV4-2
j_gene: TRBJ1-1
CDR3aa: CASSPGTGPTNTEAFF
CDR3nt: TGTGCCAGCAGCCCTGGGACAGGACCTACGAACACTGAAGCTTTCTTT

len: 14
d_gene: .
abundance: .
v_gene: TRBV29-1
j_gene: TRBJ1-1
CDR3aa: CSVEAGRAGTEAFF
CDR3nt: TGCAGCGTTGAAGCGGGCAGGGCCGGCACTGAAGCTTTCTTT

len: 17
d_gene: TRBD2
abundance: .
v_gene: TRBV6-4
j_gene: TRBJ2-3
CDR3aa: CASSPRLAGVSTDTQYF
CDR3nt: TGTGCCAGCAGCCCGAGACTAGCGGGGGTTTCCACAGATACGCAGTATTTT

len: 14
d_gene: .
abundance: .
v_gene: TRBV7-2
j_gene: TRBJ1-5
CDR3aa: CASSERQLNQPQHF
CDR3nt: TGTGCCAGCAGCGAACGACAGCTCAATCAGCCCCAGCATTTT

len: 18
d_gene: TRBD2
abundance: .
v_gene: TRBV7-3
j_gene: TRBJ2-3
CDR3aa: CASSAGTSGGRASDTQYF
CDR3nt: TGTGCCAGCAGCGCAGGGACTAGCGGGGGACGGGCCTCGGATACGCAGTATTTT

len: 15
d_gene: .
abundance: .
v_gene: TRBV5-4
j_gene: TRBJ1-3
CDR3aa: CASTTAGGTGNTIYF
CDR3nt: TGTGCCAGCACCACCGCCGGGGGGACCGGAAACACCATATATTTT

len: 13
d_gene: .
abundance: .
v_gene: TRBV7-2
j_gene: TRBJ2-3
CDR3aa: CASSFTRADTQYF
CDR3nt: TGTGCCAGCAGCTTTACTAGGGCAGATACGCAGTATTTT

len: 14
d_gene: .
abundance: .
v_gene: TRBV7-3
j_gene: TRBJ1-1
CDR3aa: CASSLTRDSARAFF
CDR3nt: TGTGCCAGCAGCTTAACTCGGGACTCTGCAAGAGCTTTCTTT

len: 14
d_gene: .
abundance: once
v_gene: TRBV9
j_gene: TRBJ1-1
CDR3aa: CASSVVEGGTEAFF
CDR3nt: TGTGCCAGCAGCGTAGTAGAAGGGGGCACTGAAGCTTTCTTT

len: 13
d_gene: .
abundance: few
v_gene: TRBV5-6
j_gene: TRBJ2-5
CDR3aa: CASSFTGEETQYF
CDR3nt: TGTGCCAGCAGCTTCACAGGCGAAGAGACCCAGTACTTC

len: 13
d_gene: .
abundance: .
v_gene: TRBV5-1
j_gene: TRBJ1-1
CDR3aa: CASSFRGGTEAFF
CDR3nt: TGCGCCAGCAGCTTTCGGGGGGGCACTGAAGCTTTCTTT

len: 14
d_gene: TRBD1
abundance: .
v_gene: TRBV19
j_gene: TRBJ1-5
CDR3aa: CASSSQGAYQPQHF
CDR3nt: TGTGCCAGTAGTAGTCAGGGGGCATATCAGCCCCAGCATTTT

len: 15
d_gene: TRBD1
abundance: .
v_gene: TRBV12-5
j_gene: TRBJ2-5
CDR3aa: CASGSSWTGEETQYF
CDR3nt: TGTGCTAGTGGTTCTTCCTGGACAGGGGAAGAGACCCAGTACTTC

len: 15
d_gene: .
abundance: few
v_gene: TRBV4-1
j_gene: TRBJ1-1
CDR3aa: CASSLQGLDNTEAFF
CDR3nt: TGCGCCAGCAGTCTACAGGGTCTCGACAACACTGAAGCTTTCTTT

len: 13
d_gene: .
abundance: .
v_gene: TRBV19
j_gene: TRBJ2-3
CDR3aa: CASSITGTDTQYF
CDR3nt: TGTGCCAGTAGTATTACGGGCACAGATACGCAGTATTTT

len: 13
d_gene: TRBD1
abundance: few
v_gene: TRBV5-6
j_gene: TRBJ1-2
CDR3aa: CASSSPDREGYTF
CDR3nt: TGTGCCAGCAGCTCGCCCGACAGGGAAGGCTACACCTTC

len: 15
d_gene: TRBD1
abundance: .
v_gene: TRBV19
j_gene: TRBJ1-1
CDR3aa: CASRSGGTANTEAFF
CDR3nt: TGTGCCAGTAGATCAGGCGGGACAGCGAACACTGAAGCTTTCTTT

len: 15
d_gene: TRBD1
abundance: .
v_gene: TRBV14
j_gene: TRBJ1-2
CDR3aa: CASSQTGQGSSGYTF
CDR3nt: TGTGCCAGCAGCCAGACGGGACAGGGATCCTCTGGCTACACCTTC

len: 16
d_gene: TRBD2
abundance: .
v_gene: TRBV7-2
j_gene: TRBJ2-3
CDR3aa: CASRPLKRGGSDTQYF
CDR3nt: TGTGCCAGCAGACCTCTTAAGCGGGGGGGCTCGGATACGCAGTATTTT

len: 17
d_gene: TRBD2
abundance: few
v_gene: TRBV7-8
j_gene: TRBJ2-1
CDR3aa: CASSLGLAGGRRDEQFF
CDR3nt: TGTGCCAGCAGCCTCGGACTAGCGGGGGGGCGTAGGGATGAGCAGTTCTTC

len: 17
d_gene: .
abundance: once
v_gene: TRBV7-5
j_gene: TRBJ2-7
CDR3aa: CVRSLVYRDRGRYEQYF
CDR3nt: TGTGTCAGAAGCTTAGTTTACCGGGACAGGGGTCGGTACGAGCAGTACTTC

len: 14
d_gene: TRBD1
abundance: .
v_gene: TRBV18
j_gene: TRBJ2-7
CDR3aa: CASSPRGQGYEQYF
CDR3nt: TGTGCCAGCTCACCACGGGGACAGGGCTACGAGCAGTACTTC

len: 16
d_gene: TRBD2
abundance: once
v_gene: TRBV5-1
j_gene: TRBJ2-7
CDR3aa: CASSFLAAGGSYEQYF
CDR3nt: TGCGCCAGCAGCTTTTTGGCAGCGGGGGGCTCCTACGAGCAGTACTTC

len: 15
d_gene: .
abundance: .
v_gene: TRBV11-2
j_gene: TRBJ1-6
CDR3aa: CASSLMHQMNSPLHF
CDR3nt: TGTGCCAGCAGCTTAATGCACCAGATGAATTCACCCCTCCACTTT

len: 14
d_gene: TRBD1
abundance: .
v_gene: TRBV6-5
j_gene: TRBJ1-1
CDR3aa: CASSITGGNTEAFF
CDR3nt: TGTGCCAGCAGTATAACAGGGGGCAACACTGAAGCTTTCTTT

len: 18
d_gene: TRBD2
abundance: .
v_gene: TRBV4-1
j_gene: TRBJ2-5
CDR3aa: CASSHLPSRASGEETQYF
CDR3nt: TGCGCCAGCAGCCACCTCCCCTCTAGGGCTAGCGGGGAAGAGACCCAGTACTTC

len: 16
d_gene: TRBD1
abundance: once
v_gene: TRBV5-4
j_gene: TRBJ1-6
CDR3aa: CASSQIDRGPDSPLHF
CDR3nt: TGTGCCAGCAGCCAAATAGACAGGGGCCCCGATTCACCCCTCCACTTT

len: 14
d_gene: TRBD1
abundance: .
v_gene: TRBV6-5
j_gene: TRBJ1-2
CDR3aa: CASSYRQGWDGYTF
CDR3nt: TGTGCCAGCAGTTACAGACAGGGTTGGGATGGCTACACCTTC

len: 13
d_gene: TRBD1
abundance: .
v_gene: TRBV7-2
j_gene: TRBJ1-1
CDR3aa: CASSLKGASEAFF
CDR3nt: TGTGCCAGCAGCTTAAAGGGGGCAAGTGAAGCTTTCTTT

len: 11
d_gene: TRBD1
abundance: .
v_gene: TRBV6-1
j_gene: TRBJ1-1
CDR3aa: CASSEATGTFF
CDR3nt: TGTGCCAGCAGTGAGGCGACAGGGACTTTCTTT

len: 12
d_gene: .
abundance: .
v_gene: TRBV6-5
j_gene: TRBJ2-3
CDR3aa: CASRDRDITQYF
CDR3nt: TGTGCCAGCAGGGACCGGGACATTACGCAGTATTTT